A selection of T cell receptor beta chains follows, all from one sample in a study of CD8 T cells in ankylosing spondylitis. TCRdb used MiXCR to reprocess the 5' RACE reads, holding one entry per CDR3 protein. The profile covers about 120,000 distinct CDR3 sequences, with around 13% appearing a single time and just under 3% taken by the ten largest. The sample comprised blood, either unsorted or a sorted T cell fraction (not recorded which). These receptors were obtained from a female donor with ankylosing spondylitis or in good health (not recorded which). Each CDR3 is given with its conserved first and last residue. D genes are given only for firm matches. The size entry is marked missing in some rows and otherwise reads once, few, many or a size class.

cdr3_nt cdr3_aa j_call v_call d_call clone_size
TGTGCCTGGAGTCCAGGGGGCTTGAACACTGAAGCTTTCTTT CAWSPGGLNTEAFF TRBJ1-1 TRBV30 TRBD1 many
TGCAGTGCTGCCGGGACTAGCGGTTCCTACGAGCAGTACTTC CSAAGTSGSYEQYF TRBJ2-7 TRBV20-1 TRBD2 many
TGCAGTGCTCCAAAACTGGGCGTCACAGATACGCAGTATTTT CSAPKLGVTDTQYF TRBJ2-3 TRBV20-1 . many
TGCAGTGCTAGTTCTCCGACCTACAATGAGCAGTTCTTC CSASSPTYNEQFF TRBJ2-1 TRBV20-1 . many
TGTGCCAGTAGTATAGAAGGCGGGGGCGGGTCGAGAAACCAGCATTTT CASSIEGGGGSRNQHF TRBJ1-5 TRBV19 . .
TGCAGTGCTAGTAAGGGAGTCCGCGAGCAGTACTTC CSASKGVREQYF TRBJ2-7 TRBV20-1 . few
TGTGCCACCAGCAGACCGGGACAAAGGAATGAAGCTTTCTTT CATSRPGQRNEAFF TRBJ1-1 TRBV15 . many
TGTGCCATCAGCGCAGGGGGAGCCGGGGAGCTGTTTTTT CAISAGGAGELFF TRBJ2-2 TRBV10-3 TRBD1 few
TGCGCCAGCAGCACCTCCGGGACAGGGGGCCTAGGAGACGAGCAGTACTTC CASSTSGTGGLGDEQYF TRBJ2-7 TRBV5-1 TRBD1 .
TGCAGCGTTGTCCCCGCGGGACTCTACGAGCAGTACTTC CSVVPAGLYEQYF TRBJ2-7 TRBV29-1 . .
TGTGCCAGCAGCCCATGGGACAACACAGATATGCAGTATTTT CASSPWDNTDMQYF TRBJ2-3 TRBV9 . .
TGTGCCAGCAGCTCGGGGACATCCAGCACCTACGAGCAGTACTTC CASSSGTSSTYEQYF TRBJ2-7 TRBV5-5 . many
TGCGCCAGCAGCACTTCAGGGGGCAGCAATCAGCCCCAGCATTTT CASSTSGGSNQPQHF TRBJ1-5 TRBV5-1 TRBD1 few
TGTGCCAGCAGCTTGCGACAGGCATATGGCTACACCTTC CASSLRQAYGYTF TRBJ1-2 TRBV5-8 . few
TGTGCCAGTGCCCCTAGCGGGAGACGTACAGATACGCAGTATTTT CASAPSGRRTDTQYF TRBJ2-3 TRBV19 TRBD2 .
TGTGCCAGTAGTATATCCCCGCTTCCTCCCCAGCATTTT CASSISPLPPQHF TRBJ1-5 TRBV19 . few
TGCAGTGCTAGTGAGGGGACTGACACTGAAGCTTTCTTT CSASEGTDTEAFF TRBJ1-1 TRBV20-1 . many
TGCGCCAGCAGCTTGGACAGACCTTATAATTCACCCCTCCACTTT CASSLDRPYNSPLHF TRBJ1-6 TRBV5-1 . many
TGTGCCAGCAGCGTAGAGCCAACTAACACCGGGGAGCTGTTTTTT CASSVEPTNTGELFF TRBJ2-2 TRBV9 . many
TGCAGTGCTAGCGCGGGGGCGAGCAATCAGCCCCAGCATTTT CSASAGASNQPQHF TRBJ1-5 TRBV20-1 . many
TGTGCCTGGAGTCAGGGATCGGGGGACACTGAAGCTTTCTTT CAWSQGSGDTEAFF TRBJ1-1 TRBV30 . few
TGTGCCAGCAGCCAAAAGACCTTCGGAAGCTACGAGCAGTACTTC CASSQKTFGSYEQYF TRBJ2-7 TRBV12-3/TRBV12-4 . .
TGCAGCGGGAACAGGGGGCTGAGCTCCTACAATGAGCAGTTCTTC CSGNRGLSSYNEQFF TRBJ2-1 TRBV29-1 TRBD1 .
TGCGCCAGCAGCTTGGATAGCGACTTCGGTACGCAGTATTTT CASSLDSDFGTQYF TRBJ2-3 TRBV5-1 . .
TGTGCCAGCGGTCCACAGGGGGCCTCAGATACGCAGTATTTT CASGPQGASDTQYF TRBJ2-3 TRBV7-8 TRBD1 .
TGTGCCTGGAGTGTACTAGCGGGAGGTGGGAATGAGCAGTTCTTC CAWSVLAGGGNEQFF TRBJ2-1 TRBV30 TRBD2 few
TGTGCCAGCAGCCAAGACCTCCAACTAGCGGGGGGGCTCGGCACAGATACGCAGTATTTT CASSQDLQLAGGLGTDTQYF TRBJ2-3 TRBV3-1 TRBD2 many
TGTGCCAGCAGTTTGGGGGGGGGCCACAATGAGCAGTTCTTC CASSLGGGHNEQFF TRBJ2-1 TRBV12-3/TRBV12-4 . .
TGCAGTGCACCCCGGGACAGGGGGCTTCCCTTAAGCACAGATACGCAGTATTTT CSAPRDRGLPLSTDTQYF TRBJ2-3 TRBV20-1 TRBD1 many
TGTGCCAGCAGTTACTCCCCCCCCGGCCTAGCGGGAGGGGGCTCCTACGAGCAGTACTTC CASSYSPPGLAGGGSYEQYF TRBJ2-7 TRBV6-2/TRBV6-3 TRBD2 few
TGCAGCGTTGAAGGACAGGGAGGGACTGAAGCTTTCTTT CSVEGQGGTEAFF TRBJ1-1 TRBV29-1 TRBD1 many
TGTGCCAGCAGTATCCTACGGGGCACCTACAATGAGCAGTTCTTC CASSILRGTYNEQFF TRBJ2-1 TRBV6-2/TRBV6-3 . many
TGCAGTGGGGGGCGGAACACTGAAGCTTTCTTT CSGGRNTEAFF TRBJ1-1 TRBV20-1 . many
TGCAGCGTTGAGTTAGCGGGCAATAACTATGGCTACACCTTC CSVELAGNNYGYTF TRBJ1-2 TRBV29-1 . many
TGTGCCAGCAGCGTATACTACCCAAACAATGAGCAGTTCTTC CASSVYYPNNEQFF TRBJ2-1 TRBV7-2 . .
TGTGCCAGCAGTGAAGAGACAGGGAGGGCCGAAAAACTGTTTTTT CASSEETGRAEKLFF TRBJ1-4 TRBV2 TRBD1 few
TGTGCCAGCGGTAACTACGAGCAGTACTTC CASGNYEQYF TRBJ2-7 TRBV11-2 . many
TGTGCCAGCAGTGCCGACAGGCGGACAGCTAATCAGCCCCAGCATTTT CASSADRRTANQPQHF TRBJ1-5 TRBV28 . .
TGCAGTGCTAGAGATCCAGAGACAGGGCCCACAGATACGCAGTATTTT CSARDPETGPTDTQYF TRBJ2-3 TRBV20-1 TRBD1 many
TGCGCCAGCAGCCTGAACGTGGGAGGAAGTAATGAAAAACTGTTTTTT CASSLNVGGSNEKLFF TRBJ1-4 TRBV5-1 . .
TGTGCCACCAGTGACCGAGGGAGACCCCATGAGCAGTTCTTC CATSDRGRPHEQFF TRBJ2-1 TRBV24-1 . few
TGTGCCAGCACATCGACAGGGGGCCAGGGCTACACCTTC CASTSTGGQGYTF TRBJ1-2 TRBV18 TRBD1 .
TGCAGTGCTAGAGATGGAGGACAGGGGACCGGGGAGCTGTTTTTT CSARDGGQGTGELFF TRBJ2-2 TRBV20-1 TRBD1 few
TGTGCCACCAGTGACCATACAGGGTCGGGGGAGCTGTTTTTT CATSDHTGSGELFF TRBJ2-2 TRBV24-1 . many
TGCAGTGCTAGAGATATAGCTGTTGAGACCCAGTACTTC CSARDIAVETQYF TRBJ2-5 TRBV20-1 . .
TGCAGTGCTAGACTATATGAAGCTTTCTTT CSARLYEAFF TRBJ1-1 TRBV20-1 . few
TGCGCCAGCAGCTTCTGGGGCGACTACGAGCAGTACTTC CASSFWGDYEQYF TRBJ2-7 TRBV5-1 . .
TGTGCCAGCAGCCGGGACAGGGATACTGAAGCTTTCTTT CASSRDRDTEAFF TRBJ1-1 TRBV7-9 TRBD1 many
TGTGCCAGCAGCTTAGTCGGGACCGTAGCCCGCACCTTC CASSLVGTVARTF TRBJ1-2 TRBV11-2 . few
TGCAGCGTTGAAGATCTTGGGGGGATCAAGACCCAGTACTTC CSVEDLGGIKTQYF TRBJ2-5 TRBV29-1 . many
TGTGCCACCAGTCAATTGGACAGCCAGACCCAGTACTTC CATSQLDSQTQYF TRBJ2-5 TRBV24-1 . .
TGCGCCAGCAGCTTGGCCGAAGACTTTGATGAGCAGTTCTTC CASSLAEDFDEQFF TRBJ2-1 TRBV5-1 . few
TGTGCCAGCAGCTTGGGACAGGGATTTTGGTCCTACAATGAGCAGTTCTTC CASSLGQGFWSYNEQFF TRBJ2-1 TRBV7-6 TRBD1 many
TGTGCCAGTTGCGGGGCCAAAGAGACCCAGTACTTC CASCGAKETQYF TRBJ2-5 TRBV28 . .
TGTGCCAGCAGCTTGGTAGGGTCGGGGGAGCAGTTCTTC CASSLVGSGEQFF TRBJ2-1 TRBV11-2 . few
TGTGCCAGCACCACGGGACAGTGGGCGTACACTGAAGCTTTCTTT CASTTGQWAYTEAFF TRBJ1-1 TRBV12-3/TRBV12-4 TRBD1 .
TGCGCCAGCAGCTTCGAGGGGGCTCGTAACGAAAAACTGTTTTTT CASSFEGARNEKLFF TRBJ1-4 TRBV5-1 TRBD1 few
TGCAGTGCTAGGTCGGCGGGACAGGGATCTGGTGAGCAGTTCTTC CSARSAGQGSGEQFF TRBJ2-1 TRBV20-1 TRBD1 many
TGTGCCAGCAGTTTACGCTTCGCGGGTCTGAGGGGTAACACCGGGGAGCTGTTTTTT CASSLRFAGLRGNTGELFF TRBJ2-2 TRBV12-3/TRBV12-4 . .
TGCAGTGCTAACTCCGTCTTGGACAGGCAGTACTTC CSANSVLDRQYF TRBJ2-5 TRBV20-1 TRBD1 few